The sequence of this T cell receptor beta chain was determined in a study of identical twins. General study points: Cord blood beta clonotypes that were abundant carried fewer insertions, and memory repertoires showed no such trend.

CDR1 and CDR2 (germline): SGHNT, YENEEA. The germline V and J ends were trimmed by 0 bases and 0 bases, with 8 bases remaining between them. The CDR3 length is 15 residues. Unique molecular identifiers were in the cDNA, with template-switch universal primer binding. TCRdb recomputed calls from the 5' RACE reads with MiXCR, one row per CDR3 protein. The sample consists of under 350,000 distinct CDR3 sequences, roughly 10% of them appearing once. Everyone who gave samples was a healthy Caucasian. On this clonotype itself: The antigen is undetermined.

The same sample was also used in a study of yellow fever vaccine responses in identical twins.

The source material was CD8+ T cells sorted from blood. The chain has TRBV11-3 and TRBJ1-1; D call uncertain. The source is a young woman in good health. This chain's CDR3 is CASSLDQRLNTEAFF. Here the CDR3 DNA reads TGTGCCAGCAGCTTAGATCAGCGGCTGAACACTGAAGCTTTCTTT.